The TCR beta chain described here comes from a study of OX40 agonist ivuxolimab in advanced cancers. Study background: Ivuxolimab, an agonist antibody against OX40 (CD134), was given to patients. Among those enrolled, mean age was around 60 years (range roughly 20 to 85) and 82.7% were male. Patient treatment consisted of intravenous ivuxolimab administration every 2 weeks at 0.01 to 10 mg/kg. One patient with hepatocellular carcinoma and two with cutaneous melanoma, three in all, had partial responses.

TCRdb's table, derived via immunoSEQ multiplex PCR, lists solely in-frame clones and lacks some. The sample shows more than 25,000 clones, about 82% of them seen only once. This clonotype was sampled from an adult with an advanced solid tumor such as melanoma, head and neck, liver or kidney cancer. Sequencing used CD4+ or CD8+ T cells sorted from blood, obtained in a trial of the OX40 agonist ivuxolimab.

This chain's CDR3 is CAISESGGGRYEQYF. In DNA form, the CDR3 reads TGTGCCATCAGTGAGTCGGGAGGAGGGCGCTACGAGCAGTACTTC. J is TRBJ2-7 and V is TRBV10-3; the D gene is possibly TRBD2 (6 bases). This CDR3 region has 15 residues. V gave up 0 bases and J gave up 3 bases, with 12 bases separating them. Germline values: CDR1 ENHRY, CDR2 SYGVKD.